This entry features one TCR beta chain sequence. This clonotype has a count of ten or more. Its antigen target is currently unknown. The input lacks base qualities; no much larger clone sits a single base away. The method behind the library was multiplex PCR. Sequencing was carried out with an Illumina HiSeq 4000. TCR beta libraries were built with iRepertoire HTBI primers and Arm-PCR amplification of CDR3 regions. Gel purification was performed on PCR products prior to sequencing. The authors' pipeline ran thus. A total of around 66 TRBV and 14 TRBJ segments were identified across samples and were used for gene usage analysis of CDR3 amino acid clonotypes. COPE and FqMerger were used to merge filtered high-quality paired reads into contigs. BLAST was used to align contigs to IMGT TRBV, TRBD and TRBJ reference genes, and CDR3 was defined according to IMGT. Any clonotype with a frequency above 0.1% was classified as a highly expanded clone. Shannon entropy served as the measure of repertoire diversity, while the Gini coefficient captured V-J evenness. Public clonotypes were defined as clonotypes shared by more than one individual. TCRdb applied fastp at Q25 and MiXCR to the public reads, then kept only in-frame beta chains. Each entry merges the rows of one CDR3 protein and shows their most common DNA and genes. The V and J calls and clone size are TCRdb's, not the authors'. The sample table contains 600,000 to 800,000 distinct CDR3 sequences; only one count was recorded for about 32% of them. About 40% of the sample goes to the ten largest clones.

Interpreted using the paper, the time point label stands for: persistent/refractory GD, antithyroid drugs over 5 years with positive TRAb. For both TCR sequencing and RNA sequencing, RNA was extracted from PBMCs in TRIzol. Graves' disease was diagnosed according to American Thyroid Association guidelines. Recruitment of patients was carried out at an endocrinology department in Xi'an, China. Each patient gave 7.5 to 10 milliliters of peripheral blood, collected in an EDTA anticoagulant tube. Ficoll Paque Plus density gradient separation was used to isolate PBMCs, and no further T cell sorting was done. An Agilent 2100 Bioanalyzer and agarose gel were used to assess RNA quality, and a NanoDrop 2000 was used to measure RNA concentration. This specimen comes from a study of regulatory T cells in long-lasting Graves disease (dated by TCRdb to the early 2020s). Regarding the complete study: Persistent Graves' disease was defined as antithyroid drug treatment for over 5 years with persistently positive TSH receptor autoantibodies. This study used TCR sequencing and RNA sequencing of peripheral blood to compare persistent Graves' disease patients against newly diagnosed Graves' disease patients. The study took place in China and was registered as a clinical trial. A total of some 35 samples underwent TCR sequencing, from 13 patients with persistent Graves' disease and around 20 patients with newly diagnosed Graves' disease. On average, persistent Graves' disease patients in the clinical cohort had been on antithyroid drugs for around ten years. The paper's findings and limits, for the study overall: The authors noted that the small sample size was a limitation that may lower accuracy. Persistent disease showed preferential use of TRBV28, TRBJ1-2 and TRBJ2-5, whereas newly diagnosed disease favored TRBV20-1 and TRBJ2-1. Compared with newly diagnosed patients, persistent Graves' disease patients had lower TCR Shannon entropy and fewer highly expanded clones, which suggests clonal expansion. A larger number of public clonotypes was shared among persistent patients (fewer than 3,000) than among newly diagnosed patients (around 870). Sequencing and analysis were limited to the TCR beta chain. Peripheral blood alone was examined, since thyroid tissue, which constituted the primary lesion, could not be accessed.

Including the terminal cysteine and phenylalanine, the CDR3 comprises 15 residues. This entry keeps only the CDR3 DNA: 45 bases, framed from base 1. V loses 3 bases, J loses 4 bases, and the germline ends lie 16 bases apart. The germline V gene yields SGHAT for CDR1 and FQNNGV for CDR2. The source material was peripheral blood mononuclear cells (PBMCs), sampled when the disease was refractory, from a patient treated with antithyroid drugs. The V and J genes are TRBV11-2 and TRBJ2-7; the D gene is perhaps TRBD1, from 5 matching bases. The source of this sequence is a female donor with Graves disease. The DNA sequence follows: TGTGCCAGCAGCTTTGGGGCAGGTCCTGATTACGAGCAGTACTTC. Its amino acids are CASSFGAGPDYEQYF.